These 18 T cell receptor beta chains were sequenced from one sample in a study of cytomegalovirus exposure and HLA in healthy donors. Use of 60 Vbeta and 13 Jbeta primers characterized the PCR. This table comes from immunoSEQ multiplex PCR, and its TCRdb copy is limited to in-frame clones, with some not included. The table shows fewer than 200,000 clones, with about 70% occurring only once. Sequenced material: PBMCs. The receptor source for this set is a woman aged 18-29 years in good health and CMV-seropositive.

This clone appeared a few times. At one end the junction does not follow the germline gene, possibly because of a read error. The chain links TRBV7-7 to TRBJ2-7, with D perhaps matching TRBD2 (6 bases). The CDR3 contains 15 residues. The germline gives CDR1 SSHAT, CDR2 FNYEAQ (reference sequence). The CDR3 loop is CASSSGVAPHYEQYF. The CDR3 DNA sequence: TGTGCTAGCAGCTCGGGAGTGGCCCCCCACTACGAGCAGTACTTC. Variable domain in full (rest from reference TRBV7-7 and TRBJ2-7): GAGVSQSPRYKVTKRGQDVTLRCDPISSHATLYWYQQALGQGPEFLTYFNYEAQPDKSGLPSDRFSAERPEGSISTLTIQRTEQRDSAMYRCASSSGVAPHYEQYFGPGTRLTVT.

The CDR3 protein is CASSEFLQGASYNEQFF. CDR3 nucleotide sequence: TGTGCCAGCAGTGAATTTTTACAGGGAGCCTCCTACAATGAGCAGTTCTTC. This sequence joins TRBV25-1 and TRBJ2-1, with D tentatively TRBD1 (6 bases). CDR3 length: 17 residues. V lost 1 base, J lost 0 bases, and 13 bases lay in between. Germline-derived CDR1 and CDR2 are MGHDK and SYGVNS.

V usage is TRBV4-2 and J usage is TRBJ2-2; TRBD2 matches at 10 bases. J gave up 11 bases and V 0 bases, and 12 bases lay outside the gene matches. Germline CDR1 and CDR2: LGHNA and YNFKEQ. This CDR3 region has 17 residues. The CDR3 nucleotides read TGTGCCAGCAGCCAAGACGTAGCGGGGGGTTCGTCGTTTGAGCTGTTTTTT. This gives the protein CASSQDVAGGSSFELFF.

For the CDR3, the DNA is TGTGCCAGCAGTTTGTCAGCGGGAGGGCCAAGGGATGAGCAGTTCTTC. Its translation is CASSLSAGGPRDEQFF. The chain couples TRBV27 to TRBJ2-1; 10 bases map to TRBD2. J lost 8 bases, V lost 3 bases, and 10 bases had no gene match. Looked up from germline, CDR1 is MNHEY and CDR2 is SMNVEV (reference sequence). The CDR3 has 16 amino acids.

The chain has TRBV4-1 and TRBJ2-7; D unresolved. This CDR3 spans 16 amino acids. Trimming took 1 base from V and 5 from J, leaving 18 bases between them. Germline CDR1 is MGHRA and CDR2 is YSYEKL. The CDR3 DNA reads as TGCGCCAGCAGCCAAGCGCTCGTGGGCAGGCCCGACGAGCAGTACTTC. Translating it yields CASSQALVGRPDEQYF.

The gene calls are TRBV7-6 and TRBJ2-3; D gene unclear. This CDR3 is 15 amino acids long. CDR1 and CDR2 (germline): SGHVS, FNYEAQ. The ends were cut back, 4 bases at V and 1 base at J, with 12 bases in the middle. The CDR3 DNA sequence: TGTGCCAGCAGCTCCCGCTCCCGGGGCACAGATACGCAGTATTTT. Protein: CASSSRSRGTDTQYF.

In this sample, this clone turned up once. The chain is built from TRBV27 and TRBJ2-3; D is unresolved. CDR3 size: 15 residues. V lost 3 bases and J 1 base, leaving 11 bases between the germline ends. Germline V lookup: CDR1 MNHEY, CDR2 SMNVEV (reference sequence). CDR3 amino acids: CASSFIVSGTDTQYF. The CDR3 nucleotides read TGTGCCAGCAGTTTTATAGTGTCGGGCACAGATACGCAGTATTTT.

The J gene is TRBJ1-6, the V gene TRBV6-1, with TRBD1 matching 8 bases. V shed 4 bases, J shed 14 bases, and the junction held 22 bases outside the gene matches. Germline CDR1 MNHNS, CDR2 SASEGT. This CDR3 comprises 18 residues. CDR3 loop: CASSVRPLTGDEYTALHF. The CDR3, as DNA: TGTGCCAGCAGTGTGAGGCCGCTGACAGGGGATGAATATACGGCCCTCCACTTT.

The rearrangement uses TRBV27 and TRBJ1-1, with D tentatively TRBD1 (6 bases). The CDR3 loop spans 13 amino acids. Trimming took off 5 bases at V and 1 base at J, with 8 bases between the two ends. Germline V CDR1 and CDR2: MNHEY, SMNVEV (reference sequence). The CDR3 DNA is TGTGCCAGCAGTCTAGGGGGGAACACTGAAGCTTTCTTT. This translates into CASSLGGNTEAFF.

This clone was observed a few times. The chain couples TRBV30 to TRBJ1-2; D is possibly TRBD1 (5 bases). Germline CDR1 is GTSNPN and CDR2 is SVGIG (reference sequence). The CDR3 sequence is 13 residues long. Trimming pared 1 base from V and 1 base from J, leaving 7 bases between. The CDR3 sequence is CAWSGQLNYGYTF. The CDR3, as DNA: TGTGCCTGGAGTGGACAGCTTAACTATGGCTACACCTTC. The full variable domain, completed using reference TRBV30 and TRBJ1-2, is SQTIHQWPATLVQPVGSPLSLECTVEGTSNPNLYWYRQAAGRGLQLLFYSVGIGQISSEVPQNLSASRPQDRQFILSSKKLLLSDSGFYLCAWSGQLNYGYTFGSGTRLTVV.

The chain links TRBV5-1 to TRBJ1-6; TRBD1 aligns across 9 bases. CDR1 is SGHRS, CDR2 YFSETQ, per germline. The CDR3 length is 15 residues. Losses at the gene ends were 3 bases for V and 7 bases for J; bases not matched to a gene: 5. The CDR3 here is CASSSHGTGNSPLHF. The CDR3 DNA reads TGCGCCAGCAGCTCCCATGGGACAGGGAATTCACCCCTCCACTTT.

The chain links TRBV10-3 to TRBJ2-7, with 8 bases identical to TRBD2. V gave up 4 bases and J gave up 3 bases; unmatched junction bases: 8. Germline V lookup: CDR1 ENHRY, CDR2 SYGVKD. The CDR3 consists of 15 residues. CDR3 in DNA: TGTGCCATCAGTGGAGGGGTCGGGAGGGACTACGAGCAGTACTTC. Translating gives CAISGGVGRDYEQYF.

This chain joins TRBV7-3 and TRBJ2-1; 7 bases fit TRBD2. The CDR3 sequence is 13 residues long. CDR1 SGHTA and CDR2 FQGTGA come from the germline V gene. The junction had 2 bases not matched to a gene; V was cut back by 1 base and J by 8 bases. CDR3 amino acids: CASSLKAGDEQFF. The CDR3, as DNA: TGTGCCAGCAGCTTAAAGGCGGGAGATGAGCAGTTCTTC.

The V gene is TRBV6-5, the J gene TRBJ2-1, with D possibly TRBD2 on 5 matching bases. Trimming left V 2 bases short and J 7 bases short, with 15 bases between. Germline V lookup: CDR1 MNHEY, CDR2 SVGAGI. CDR3 length: 15 amino acids. The CDR3 DNA follows: TGTGCCAGCAGTTACGCGGGTCTTGTTCTGAATGAGCAGTTCTTC. This sequence encodes CASSYAGLVLNEQFF.

The chain links TRBV5-5 to TRBJ1-4; D gene uncertain. Trimming left V 0 bases short and J 3 bases short, with 9 bases between. Germline V gives CDR1 SGHKS, CDR2 YYEKEE (reference sequence). The CDR3 is 15 residues long. Here the CDR3 DNA reads TGTGCCAGCAGCTTGGTTCAGAAAGCTAATGAAAAACTGTTTTTT. This encodes CASSLVQKANEKLFF. The full variable domain, rest sourced from reference TRBV5-5 and TRBJ1-4, is DAGVTQSPTHLIKTRGQQVTLRCSPISGHKSVSWYQQVLGQGPQFIFQYYEKEERGRGNFPDRFSARQFPNYSSELNVNALLLGDSALYLCASSLVQKANEKLFFGSGTQLSVL.

The chain carries TRBV10-3 and TRBJ1-4; D is unclear. This CDR3 spans 13 amino acids. CDR1 and CDR2 (germline): ENHRY, SYGVKD. Deletions cut 0 bases from V and 13 bases from J, with 12 bases between. CDR3 loop: CAISESKWQALFF. CDR3 DNA: TGTGCCATCAGTGAGTCGAAGTGGCAGGCACTGTTTTTT.

J is TRBJ1-1 and V is TRBV2, with D perhaps matching TRBD1 (5 bases). The CDR3 is 15 amino acids. The V and J ends lost 2 bases and 7 bases respectively, with 17 bases between them. Germline V gene lookup returns CDR1 SNHLY and CDR2 FYNNEI. CDR3 sequence (DNA): TGTGCCAGCAGTGAAAACAGGAATGTATATAGTGAAGCTTTCTTT. Translating gives CASSENRNVYSEAFF.

The chain has TRBV7-8 and TRBJ2-6; 9 nucleotides match TRBD1. The CDR3 sequence is 18 residues long. Losses at the gene ends were 6 bases for V and 0 bases for J; bases not matched to a gene: 9. Germline values: CDR1 SGHVS, CDR2 FQNEAQ. CDR3 sequence reads: CASRNTRDRVSGANVLTF. In DNA, the CDR3 is TGTGCCAGCAGGAATACCCGGGACAGGGTCTCTGGGGCCAACGTCCTGACTTTC. Variable domain in full (rest from reference TRBV7-8 and TRBJ2-6): GAGVSQSPRYKVAKRGQDVALRCDPISGHVSLFWYQQALGQGPEFLTYFQNEAQLDKSGLPSDRFFAERPEGSVSTLKIQRTQQEDSAVYLCASRNTRDRVSGANVLTFGAGSRLTVL.